Sequencing of this T cell receptor beta chain was carried out in a study of T cells in women clearing cervical HPV infection. The table came from immunoSEQ multiplex PCR; TCRdb's copy has only in-frame clones and leaves some out. The specimen's table records some 39,000 clones. Note on this clone: The CDR3 end is not reached by the read, which stops 3 residues before it; the germline J gene fills it in.

With 1 base removed from V and 6 bases from J, the gap between germline ends came to 11 bases. Looked up from germline, CDR1 is LNHDA and CDR2 is SQIVND (reference sequence). This CDR3 has 14 amino acids. The sequence derives from a woman between 18 and 70 years old with a cervical HPV16 infection that either progressed to CIN3+ or cleared (not recorded which). Sequencing was carried out using blood buffy coat. The rearrangement joins TRBV19 to TRBJ2-3; possible D gene TRBD1, 5 bases. The CDR3 bases that were read are TGTGCCAGTAGTATAGGTCTAGGGGTGGATACG. It translates to CASSIGLGVDT. The full CDR3 reads CASSIGLGVDTQYF.